This TCR beta chain was retrieved from a study of T cell responses to AZD1222 COVID-19 vaccine (dated by TCRdb to the early 2020s). Looking at the study overall: AZD1222 recipients with second doses at about 4 weeks or about 12 weeks were pooled, because spike-specific TCR depth and breadth did not differ between schedules. A total of under 250 trial participants underwent TCR sequencing, of whom about 200 had received two doses of AZD1222 and about 25 had received two doses of the MenACWY control vaccine. Trial participants were enrolled by age into 18-55, 56-69 and 70-plus year subgroups, with roughly 150, 30 and 60 TCR-sequenced participants respectively. Results and caveats for the whole study, not just this receptor: In the small 56-69-year group, the increase in depth fell short of significance, most likely because of low power. Participants were mostly white British, with more females than males. The authors suggested clonal diversity may have been underestimated. After two AZD1222 doses, both the breadth and the depth of spike-specific TCRs were significantly higher than at day 0 and than in MenACWY recipients. Because no day 14 peak-response samples were available, repertoires were characterized only after the peak T cell response. Nearly half of unique spike-specific TCRs reportedly recognized epitopes outside regions mutated in the B.1.351 and B.1.1.7 variants. The vaccine-associated CD4 TCRs covered the entire spike protein, and the dominant responses fell in regions 160-218 and 743-854. Conclusions about previously exposed vaccinees were limited because only a handful of AZD1222 recipients were SARS-CoV-2 seropositive at baseline.

The CDR3 regions of human TCRbeta chains were analyzed by immunosequencing. In the paper's pipeline: Repertoire TCRs were matched against a reference library of SARS-CoV-2-specific TCRs generated with the MIRA antigen-specificity platform. Breadth was defined as the fraction of unique TCRs that were SARS-CoV-2-associated, and depth was defined as the fraction of total T cells that were SARS-CoV-2-associated. Using the MIRA data, each spike-specific TCR was assigned both to the spike region to which the TCR was reactive and to a CD4 or CD8 class. Log10-transformed breadth and depth values were compared by one-way ANOVA with Sidak's multiple comparisons tests. In TCRdb, the immuneACCESS table is reduced to in-frame sequences with V and J assigned. These tables do not hold every clone; where another copy was compared, an unresolved V gene accounts for under half, and the others remain unexplained. Clone size and the V and J calls come from that table; the DNA yielded D and trimming. In this sample the table shows just under 95,000 clones, approximately 90% of which occur a single time. The leading ten clones occupy approximately 21% of the sample.

Reading the label with the study, this specimen's time point is: baseline before first vaccination. The vaccinee samples were drawn from two UK trials, COV001 and COV002, one of which was a single-blind randomized controlled phase 2/3 trial testing AZD1222 (ChAdOx1 nCoV-19) in healthy adults. For TCRbeta chain sequencing, PBMC samples were collected from trial participants at day 0 and at day 28 after the second dose. Regarding this clone: The antigen this receptor binds is unknown. Nothing much larger sits one base from this clone, and base qualities are not available.

Reading the germline V gene gives CDR1 SGHRS and CDR2 YFSETQ. V and J are truncated by 0 bases and 6 bases respectively, leaving an intervening sequence of 6 bases. The CDR3 covers 12 residues, taking in both the cysteine and the phenylalanine. The kept DNA is CDR3 alone, 36 bases in frame from the first base. In this chain, TRBV5-1 is recombined with TRBJ1-1; tentative D gene TRBD1, with 5 bases matching. The sequence was collected from an adult in good health. The material was peripheral blood, obtained on day 0 of AZD1222 vaccination. The nucleotide sequence reads TGCGCCAGCAGCTTGGCGGGGCCTGAAGCTTTCTTT. Translated, this gives CASSLAGPEAFF.